One sample yielded the 3 T cell receptor beta chains listed below, sequenced in a study of CD8 T cells in ankylosing spondylitis. TCRdb independently ran MiXCR on the 5' RACE reads; one entry per CDR3 protein. The sample lists 180,000 or so distinct CDR3 sequences, 11% occurring once. The source material was blood, either unsorted or a sorted T cell fraction (not recorded which). The source of these receptors is a male donor with ankylosing spondylitis or in good health (not recorded which).

This clonotype has at least ten counts. This chain links TRBV12-3 or TRBV12-4 with TRBJ1-2; 11 nucleotides match TRBD1. CDR3 size: 14 residues. Germline trimming cut 6 bases from V and 8 bases from J; bases unmatched to any gene: 8. CDR3 bases: TGTGCCAGCAGCCCGGGACAGGGGGTTGTCGGCTACACCTTC. Its protein is CASSPGQGVVGYTF.

At least ten counts were recorded for this clonotype. The chain couples TRBV20-1 to TRBJ1-5, with unresolved D. The CDR3 is made up of 16 amino acids. V was trimmed by 7 bases and J by 0 bases, leaving 19 bases between them. Germline lookup yields CDR1 DFQATT and CDR2 SNEGSKA (reference sequence). The DNA of the CDR3 is TGCAGTGGAAAGGGCTCACAACCGTATAGCAATCAGCCCCAGCATTTT. It encodes CSGKGSQPYSNQPQHF.

This clonotype was recorded at least ten times. V is TRBV5-1 and J is TRBJ2-3; D is uncertain. Germline V CDR1 and CDR2: SGHRS, YFSETQ. V was cut by 0 bases and J by 6 bases, with 8 bases left in between. This CDR3 is 13 amino acids long. CDR3 residues: CASSLDPSDTQYF. CDR3 coding DNA: TGCGCCAGCAGCTTGGACCCGTCGGATACGCAGTATTTT.